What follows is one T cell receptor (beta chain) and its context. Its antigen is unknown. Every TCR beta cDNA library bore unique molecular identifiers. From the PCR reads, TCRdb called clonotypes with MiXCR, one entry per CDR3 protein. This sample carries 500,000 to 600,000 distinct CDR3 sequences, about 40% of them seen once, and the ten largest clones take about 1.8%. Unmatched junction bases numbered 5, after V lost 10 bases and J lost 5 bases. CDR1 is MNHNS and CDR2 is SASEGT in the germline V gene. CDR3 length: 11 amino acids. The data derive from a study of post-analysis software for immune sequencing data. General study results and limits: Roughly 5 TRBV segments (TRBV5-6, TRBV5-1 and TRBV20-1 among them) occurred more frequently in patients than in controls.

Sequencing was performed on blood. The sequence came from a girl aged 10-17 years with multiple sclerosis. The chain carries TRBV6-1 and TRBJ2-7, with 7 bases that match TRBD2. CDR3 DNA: TGTGCCACGAGCGGGGCCAACGAGCAGTACTTC. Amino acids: CATSGANEQYF.